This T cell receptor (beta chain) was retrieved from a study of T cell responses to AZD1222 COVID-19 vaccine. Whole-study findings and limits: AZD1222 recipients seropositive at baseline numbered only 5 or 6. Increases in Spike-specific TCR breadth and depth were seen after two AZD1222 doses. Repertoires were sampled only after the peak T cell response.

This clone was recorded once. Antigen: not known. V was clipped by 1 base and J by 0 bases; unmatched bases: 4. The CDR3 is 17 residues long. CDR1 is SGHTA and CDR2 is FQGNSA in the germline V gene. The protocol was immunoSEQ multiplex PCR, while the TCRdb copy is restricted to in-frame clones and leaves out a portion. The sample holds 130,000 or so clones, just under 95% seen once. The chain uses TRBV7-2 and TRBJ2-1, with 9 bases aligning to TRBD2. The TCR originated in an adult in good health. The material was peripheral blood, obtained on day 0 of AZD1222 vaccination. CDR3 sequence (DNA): TGTGCCAGCAGCTTAGGGGCGGGAGGGCTCTCCTACAATGAGCAGTTCTTC. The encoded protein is CASSLGAGGLSYNEQFF.